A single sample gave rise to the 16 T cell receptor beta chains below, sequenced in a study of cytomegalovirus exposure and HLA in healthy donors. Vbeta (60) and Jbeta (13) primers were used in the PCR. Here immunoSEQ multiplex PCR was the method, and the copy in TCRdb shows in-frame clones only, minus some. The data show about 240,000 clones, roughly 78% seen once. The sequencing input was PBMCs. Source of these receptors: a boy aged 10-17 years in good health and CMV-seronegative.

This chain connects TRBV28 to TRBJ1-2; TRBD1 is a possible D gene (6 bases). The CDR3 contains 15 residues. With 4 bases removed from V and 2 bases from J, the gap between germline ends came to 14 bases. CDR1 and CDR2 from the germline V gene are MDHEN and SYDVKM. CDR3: CASSSHIGTNYGYTF. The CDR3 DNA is TGTGCCAGCAGTTCCCACATTGGGACAAACTATGGCTACACCTTC.

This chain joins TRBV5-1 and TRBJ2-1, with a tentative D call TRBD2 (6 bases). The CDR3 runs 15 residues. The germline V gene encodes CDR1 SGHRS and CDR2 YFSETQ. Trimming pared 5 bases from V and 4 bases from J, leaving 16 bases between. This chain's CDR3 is CASSRLGGLYNEQFF. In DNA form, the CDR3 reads TGCGCCAGCAGTCGGTTGGGCGGACTATACAATGAGCAGTTCTTC.

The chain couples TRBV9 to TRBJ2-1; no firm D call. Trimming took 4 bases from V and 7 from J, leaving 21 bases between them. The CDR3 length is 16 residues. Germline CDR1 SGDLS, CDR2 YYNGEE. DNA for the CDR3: TGTGCCAGCAGCCCCCCCCTCGTCCGCCAGAGGAATGAGCAGTTCTTC. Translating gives CASSPPLVRQRNEQFF. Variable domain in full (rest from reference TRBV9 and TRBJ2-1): DSGVTQTPKHLITATGQRVTLRCSPRSGDLSVYWYQQSLDQGLQFLIQYYNGEERAKGNILERFSAQQFPDLHSELNLSSLELGDSALYFCASSPPLVRQRNEQFFGPGTRLTVL.

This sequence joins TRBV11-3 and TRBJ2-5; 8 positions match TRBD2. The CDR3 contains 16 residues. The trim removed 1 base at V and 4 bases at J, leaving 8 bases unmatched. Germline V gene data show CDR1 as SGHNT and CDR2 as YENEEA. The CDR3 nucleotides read TGTGCCAGCAGCTTAGTGGGCGGACTAGCTCGAGAGACCCAGTACTTC. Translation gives CASSLVGGLARETQYF.

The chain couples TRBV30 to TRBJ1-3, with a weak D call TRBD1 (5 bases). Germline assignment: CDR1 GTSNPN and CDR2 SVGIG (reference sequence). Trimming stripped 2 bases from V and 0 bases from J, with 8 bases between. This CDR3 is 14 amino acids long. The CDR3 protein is CAWSLTVSGNTIYF. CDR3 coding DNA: TGTGCCTGGAGTCTGACAGTCTCTGGAAACACCATATATTTT.

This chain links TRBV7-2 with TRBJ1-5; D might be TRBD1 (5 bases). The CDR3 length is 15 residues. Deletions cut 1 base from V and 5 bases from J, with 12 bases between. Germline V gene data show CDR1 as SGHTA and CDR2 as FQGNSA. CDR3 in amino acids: CASSLDGARDQPQHF. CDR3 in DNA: TGTGCCAGCAGCTTAGATGGGGCGAGAGATCAGCCCCAGCATTTT.

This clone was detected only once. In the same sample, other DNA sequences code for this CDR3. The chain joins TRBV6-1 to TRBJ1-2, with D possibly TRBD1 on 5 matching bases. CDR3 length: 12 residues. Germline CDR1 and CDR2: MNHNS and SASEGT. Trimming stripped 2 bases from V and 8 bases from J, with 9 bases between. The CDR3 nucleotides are TGTGCCAGCAGTGAAAGGGGATACGGCTACACCTTC. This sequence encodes CASSERGYGYTF.

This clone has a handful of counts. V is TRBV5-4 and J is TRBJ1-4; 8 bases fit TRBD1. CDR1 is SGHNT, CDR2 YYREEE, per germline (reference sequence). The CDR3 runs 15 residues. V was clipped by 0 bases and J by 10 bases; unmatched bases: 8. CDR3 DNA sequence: TGTGCCAGCAGCTTGGACCCAGGGGGCGCCGGAAAACTGTTTTTT. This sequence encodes CASSLDPGGAGKLFF. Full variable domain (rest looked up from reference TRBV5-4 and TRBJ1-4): ETGVTQSPTHLIKTRGQQVTLRCSSQSGHNTVSWYQQALGQGPQFIFQYYREEENGRGNFPPRFSGLQFPNYSSELNVNALELDDSALYLCASSLDPGGAGKLFFGSGTQLSVL.

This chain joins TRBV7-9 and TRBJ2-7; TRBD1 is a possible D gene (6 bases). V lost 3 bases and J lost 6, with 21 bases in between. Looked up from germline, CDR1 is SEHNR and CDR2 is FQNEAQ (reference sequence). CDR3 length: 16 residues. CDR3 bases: TGTGCCAGCAGCTTTCCCGGTCCAGGGGCTTTGGGCGAGCAGTACTTC. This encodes CASSFPGPGALGEQYF.

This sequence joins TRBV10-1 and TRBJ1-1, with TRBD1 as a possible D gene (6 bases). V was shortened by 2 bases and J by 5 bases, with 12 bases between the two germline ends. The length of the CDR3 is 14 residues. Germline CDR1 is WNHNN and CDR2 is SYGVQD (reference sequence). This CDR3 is CASSEESRGTEAFF. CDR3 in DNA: TGCGCCAGCAGTGAGGAGTCCAGGGGAACTGAAGCTTTCTTT.

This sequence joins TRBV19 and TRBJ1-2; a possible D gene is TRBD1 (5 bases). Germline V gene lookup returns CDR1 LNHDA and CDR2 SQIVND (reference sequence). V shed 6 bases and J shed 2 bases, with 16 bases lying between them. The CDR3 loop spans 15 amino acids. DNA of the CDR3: TGTGCCAGTAGCGGATTGACAGATACCAACTATGGCTACACCTTC. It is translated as CASSGLTDTNYGYTF.

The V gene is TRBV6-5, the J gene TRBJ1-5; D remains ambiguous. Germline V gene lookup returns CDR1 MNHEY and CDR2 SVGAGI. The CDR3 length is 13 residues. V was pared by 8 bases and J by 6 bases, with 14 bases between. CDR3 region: CASYNSPSQPQHF. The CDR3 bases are TGTGCCAGCTACAACAGCCCGTCTCAGCCCCAGCATTTT.

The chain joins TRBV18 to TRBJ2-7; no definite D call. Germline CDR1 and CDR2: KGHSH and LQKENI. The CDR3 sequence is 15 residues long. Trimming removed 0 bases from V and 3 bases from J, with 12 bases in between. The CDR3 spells CASSPPLLSRYEQYF. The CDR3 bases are TGTGCCAGCTCACCACCCTTGTTATCCCGCTACGAGCAGTACTTC.

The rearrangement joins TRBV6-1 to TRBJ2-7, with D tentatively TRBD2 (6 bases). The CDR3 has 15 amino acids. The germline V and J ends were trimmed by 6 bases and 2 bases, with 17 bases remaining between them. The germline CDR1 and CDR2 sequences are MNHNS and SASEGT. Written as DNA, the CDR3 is TGTGCCAGCAGGAACGACCGGGAGAACACCTACGAGCAGTACTTC. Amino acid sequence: CASRNDRENTYEQYF.

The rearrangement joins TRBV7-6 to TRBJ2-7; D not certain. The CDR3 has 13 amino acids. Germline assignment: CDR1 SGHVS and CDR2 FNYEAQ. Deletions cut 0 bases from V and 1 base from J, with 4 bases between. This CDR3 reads CASSLANSYEQYF. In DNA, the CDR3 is TGTGCCAGCAGCTTAGCTAATTCCTACGAGCAGTACTTC.

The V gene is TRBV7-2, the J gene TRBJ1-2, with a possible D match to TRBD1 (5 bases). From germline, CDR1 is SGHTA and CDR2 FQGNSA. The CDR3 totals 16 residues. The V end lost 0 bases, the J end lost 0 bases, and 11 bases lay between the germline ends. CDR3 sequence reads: CASSLAMGPPNYGYTF. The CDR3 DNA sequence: TGTGCCAGCAGCTTAGCCATGGGGCCTCCTAACTATGGCTACACCTTC.